This passage covers 5 T cell receptor beta chains from one sample sequenced in a study of cytomegalovirus exposure and HLA in healthy donors (dated by TCRdb to 2017 to 2019). The receptor library was made with the immunoSEQ multiplex PCR assay. For the multiplex PCR, a mixture combining 60 forward primers for TCR Vbeta segments and 13 reverse primers for TCR Jbeta segments was used. TCRdb took over this immuneACCESS table, retaining in-frame rearrangements with V and J assigned. Such tables are incomplete; in checked studies, under half of the missing clones stem from an unresolved V gene, and the remainder is unexplained. Present in this sample are about 38,000 clones, roughly 85% of which were seen just once. The ten largest clones add up to 10% to 12% of the sample. The material sequenced was PBMCs. The receptor set was obtained from a woman in her thirties or forties in good health and CMV-seropositive.

The CDR3 coding sequence is TGTGCCAGCAGACCAGGGTATTTGCAGCCCCAGCATTTT. It yields the protein CASRPGYLQPQHF. This chain connects TRBV6-5 to TRBJ1-5; maybe TRBD1 (5 bases). CDR3 length: 13 amino acids. The V end lost 6 bases, the J end lost 7 bases, and 13 bases lay between the germline ends. CDR1 MNHEY and CDR2 SVGAGI come from the germline V gene.

The rearrangement joins TRBV7-9 to TRBJ2-1; D is perhaps TRBD2 (5 bases). Trimming removed 6 bases from V and 10 bases from J, with 10 bases in between. The CDR3 has 11 residues. The germline gives CDR1 SEHNR, CDR2 FQNEAQ (reference sequence). The CDR3 DNA is TGTGCCAGCAGTGCTGGCGGGGAGCAGTTCTTC. The encoded protein is CASSAGGEQFF.

The chain links TRBV23-1 to TRBJ2-5, with a tentative D call TRBD1 (6 bases). TRBV23-1 is designated an ORF whose function remains uncertain. CDR3 length equals 16 residues. V was pared by 2 bases and J by 5 bases, with 18 bases between. CDR3 bases: TGCGCCAGCAGTCAAGAGGTGGGGGCCCTCCAGGAGACCCAGTACTTC. This sequence encodes CASSQEVGALQETQYF.

The V and J genes are TRBV19 and TRBJ1-5; D is uncertain. The germline V gene has CDR1 LNHDA and CDR2 SQIVND (reference sequence). The CDR3 length is 14 residues. The V end lost 6 bases, the J end lost 0 bases, and 9 bases lay between the germline ends. DNA for the CDR3: TGTGCCAGTAGGCCTAGTAATAGCAATCAGCCCCAGCATTTT. Protein product: CASRPSNSNQPQHF.

The J gene is TRBJ1-6, the V gene TRBV30; 7 nucleotides agree with TRBD1. Trimming cost V 0 bases and J 9 bases; bases outside gene matches: 2. Germline CDR1 reads GTSNPN; CDR2 reads SVGIG (reference sequence). The CDR3 runs 13 residues. CDR3 sequence reads: CAWSVQGGSPLHF. CDR3 bases: TGTGCCTGGAGTGTCCAGGGGGGTTCACCCCTCCACTTT.